What follows are 24 T cell receptor beta chains derived from one specimen sequenced in a study of T cells in Graves' hyperthyroidism and ophthalmopathy. Template material for amplifying TCR beta CDR3 regions consisted of RNA transcripts. The primer set for the first-round RT-PCR of the TCR CDR3 was HTBI. TCRdb itself ran the multiplex PCR reads through MiXCR, one entry per CDR3 protein. The table has about 690,000 distinct CDR3 sequences, roughly 17% seen once. The source material was blood. The receptors were sampled from a man in his forties or fifties with Graves' hyperthyroidism.

This clonotype was seen repeatedly, ten times or more. The CDR3 DNA reads TGCAGTGCCGACAGGTCGAACACTGAAGCTTTCTTT. Translation: CSADRSNTEAFF. The chain employs TRBV20-1 and TRBJ1-1, with D perhaps matching TRBD1 (6 bases). CDR1 and CDR2 from the germline V gene are DFQATT and SNEGSKA (reference sequence). The CDR3 contains 12 residues. The V end was cut by 6 bases, the J end by 1 base, with 9 bases between.

This clonotype was counted ten times or more. The chain joins TRBV19 to TRBJ1-1, with D perhaps TRBD1 (5 bases). Trimming cost V 3 bases and J 4 bases, with 12 bases left between them. Germline CDR1 is LNHDA and CDR2 is SQIVND (reference sequence). The CDR3 length is 14 residues. The CDR3 reads CASSITREGTEAFF. The CDR3 nucleotides read TGTGCCAGTAGTATTACCAGGGAGGGCACTGAAGCTTTCTTT.

The chain employs TRBV2 and TRBJ2-5, with 9 bases aligning to TRBD1. Germline-derived CDR1 and CDR2 are SNHLY and FYNNEI. The CDR3 length is 16 residues. Unmatched junction bases numbered 10, after V lost 6 bases and J lost 2 bases. This CDR3 is CASRTGTGYVQETQYF. CDR3 nucleotides: TGTGCCAGCAGAACCGGGACAGGGTACGTTCAAGAGACCCAGTACTTC. The variable domain in full, completed from reference TRBV2 and TRBJ2-5, reads EPEVTQTPSHQVTQMGQEVILRCVPISNHLYFYWYRQILGQKVEFLVSFYNNEISEKSEIFDDQFSVERPDGSNFTLKIRSTKLEDSAMYFCASRTGTGYVQETQYFGPGTRLLVL.

This clonotype occurred a few times. This chain connects TRBV11-2 to TRBJ2-7; D ambiguous. Per germline, CDR1 SGHAT and CDR2 FQNNGV. Trimming cost V 6 bases and J 3 bases, with 18 bases left between them. This CDR3 comprises 15 residues. CDR3: CASSAPVYEYYEQYF. CDR3 coding DNA: TGTGCCAGCAGTGCCCCGGTTTACGAATACTACGAGCAGTACTTC. Together with reference TRBV11-2 and TRBJ2-7, the CDR3 gives the full variable domain: EAGVAQSPRYKIIEKRQSVAFWCNPISGHATLYWYQQILGQGPKLLIQFQNNGVVDDSQLPKDRFSAERLKGVDSTLKIQPAKLEDSAVYLCASSAPVYEYYEQYFGPGTRLTVT.

This clonotype appeared many times. The chain employs TRBV12-3 or TRBV12-4 and TRBJ2-1; no clear D gene. The CDR3 runs 11 residues. The V gene lost 6 bases and the J gene lost 12 bases, with 12 bases spanning the gap. The DNA for the CDR3 is TGTGCCAGCAGCCTGGGGAACGGGCAGTTCTTC. Translation: CASSLGNGQFF.

This clonotype was counted only a few times. This chain joins TRBV7-9 and TRBJ2-7; a weak D match, TRBD2 (5 bases). Germline CDR1 SEHNR, CDR2 FQNEAQ (reference sequence). This CDR3 has 14 residues. V was trimmed by 4 bases and J by 6 bases, leaving 16 bases between them. CDR3 in DNA: TGTGCCAGCAGCTCTTGGACTGGAACCGTCGAGCAGTACTTC. It yields the protein CASSSWTGTVEQYF.

This clonotype came up a few times. This chain connects TRBV29-1 to TRBJ2-1; D may be TRBD1 or TRBD2 (5 bases each). The CDR3 totals 14 residues. Germline V gene lookup returns CDR1 SQVTM and CDR2 ANQGSEA. Between the trimmed V and J ends, which lost 7 bases and 2 bases, there was a span of 15 bases. The chain's CDR3 is CSAGRENTYNEQFF. The DNA for the CDR3 is TGCAGCGCTGGCAGGGAGAACACCTACAATGAGCAGTTCTTC.

The chain joins TRBV7-9 to TRBJ2-1; 12 nucleotides line up with TRBD2. Germline V lookup: CDR1 SEHNR, CDR2 FQNEAQ (reference sequence). CDR3 length: 18 residues. J was trimmed by 4 bases and V by 2 bases; bases with no gene match: 9. The CDR3 bases are TGTGCCAGCAGCTTACCACAGACTAGCGGGAGAGGGTACAATGAGCAGTTCTTC. Translating gives CASSLPQTSGRGYNEQFF.

The chain links TRBV6-5 to TRBJ2-7; D might be TRBD2 (6 bases). The V and J ends lost 3 bases and 7 bases respectively, with 16 bases between them. CDR1 is MNHEY, CDR2 SVGAGI, per germline. The CDR3 spans 14 residues. In DNA form, the CDR3 reads TGTGCCAGCAGTTATAGCGGCCTCACGGGAGAGCAGTACTTC. This encodes CASSYSGLTGEQYF.

This clonotype has a handful of counts. This chain joins TRBV27 and TRBJ1-1; unclear D gene. This CDR3 contains 13 residues. Germline V lookup: CDR1 MNHEY, CDR2 SMNVEV (reference sequence). The V gene lost 4 bases and the J gene lost 5 bases, with 11 bases spanning the gap. The CDR3 bases are TGTGCCAGCAGTTACCTGGGGAGGACTGAAGCTTTCTTT. Translating gives CASSYLGRTEAFF.

This chain links TRBV29-1 with TRBJ2-5; 9 nucleotides agree with TRBD1. Germline CDR1 reads SQVTM; CDR2 reads ANQGSEA. The CDR3 has 12 residues. The CDR3: CIGTGNQETQYF. Here the CDR3 DNA reads TGCATCGGGACAGGGAACCAAGAGACCCAGTACTTC. Together with reference TRBV29-1 and TRBJ2-5, the CDR3 gives the full variable domain: SAVISQKPSRDICQRGTSLTIQCQVDSQVTMMFWYRQQPGQSLTLIATANQGSEATYESGFVIDKFPISRPNLTFSTLTVSNMSPEDSSIYLCIGTGNQETQYFGPGTRLLVL.

This clonotype has at least ten counts. The chain combines TRBV6-1 with TRBJ1-1, with TRBD1 matching 10 bases. The germline CDR1 and CDR2 sequences are MNHNS and SASEGT. The length of the CDR3 is 18 residues. V gave up 5 bases and J gave up 1 base; unmatched junction bases: 13. DNA of the CDR3: TGTGCCAGCAGTTTCCCGACGGACAGGGGGTCTGGGAACACTGAAGCTTTCTTT. This codes for CASSFPTDRGSGNTEAFF.

This chain links TRBV7-9 with TRBJ2-1; 7 bases map to TRBD2. After removal of 2 bases from V and 0 bases from J, the junction contained 7 bases not matched to a gene. Germline V gene data show CDR1 as SEHNR and CDR2 as FQNEAQ (reference sequence). The CDR3 spans 17 residues. The CDR3 loop is CASSLTSWGGSYNEQFF. Written as DNA, the CDR3 is TGTGCCAGCAGCTTAACCTCGTGGGGGGGCTCCTACAATGAGCAGTTCTTC.

The table lists this clonotype with many counts. The chain joins TRBV24-1 to TRBJ2-1; no clear D gene. The CDR3 has 14 residues. The germline V and J ends were trimmed by 4 bases and 0 bases, with 6 bases remaining between them. Germline V lookup: CDR1 KGHDR, CDR2 SFDVKD. The CDR3 DNA is TGTGCCACCAGTGAACGTAGCTCCTACAATGAGCAGTTCTTC. It yields the protein CATSERSSYNEQFF.

In its sample, this clonotype was seen many times. The chain employs TRBV5-1 and TRBJ2-1; 12 nucleotides align to TRBD1. CDR3 length equals 16 residues. Germline CDR1 reads SGHRS; CDR2 reads YFSETQ. The V segment lost 3 bases and the J segment 8 bases; nucleotides outside the gene matches: 9. CDR3 nucleotides: TGCGCCAGCAGCTGGGCCGGGACAGGGGGCAGAGATGAGCAGTTCTTC. Translated: CASSWAGTGGRDEQFF.

This clonotype occurred a few times. The rearrangement uses TRBV24-1 and TRBJ2-3; D not certain. CDR1 is KGHDR and CDR2 is SFDVKD in the germline V gene. Trimming shortened V by 5 bases and J by 4 bases, and 12 bases separated the two germline ends. CDR3 length: 14 amino acids. Here the CDR3 reads CATSVPGGSDTQYF. CDR3 in DNA: TGTGCCACCAGTGTCCCTGGCGGATCAGATACGCAGTATTTT.

The rearrangement links TRBV2 to TRBJ2-1; TRBD2 matches at 11 bases. This CDR3 spans 14 amino acids. CDR1 is SNHLY, CDR2 FYNNEI, per germline. Losses at the gene ends were 5 bases for V and 10 bases for J; bases not matched to a gene: 7. CDR3: CASSLGLAGTEQFF. The CDR3 coding sequence is TGTGCCAGCAGTCTTGGACTAGCGGGCACAGAGCAGTTCTTC. The full variable domain, completed using reference TRBV2 and TRBJ2-1, is EPEVTQTPSHQVTQMGQEVILRCVPISNHLYFYWYRQILGQKVEFLVSFYNNEISEKSEIFDDQFSVERPDGSNFTLKIRSTKLEDSAMYFCASSLGLAGTEQFFGPGTRLTVL.

This clonotype was seen at least ten times. The rearrangement links TRBV6-1 to TRBJ2-1; tentatively, D is TRBD1 (6 bases). V gave up 4 bases and J gave up 7 bases, with 17 bases separating them. CDR3 length equals 15 residues. Germline V gene lookup returns CDR1 MNHNS and CDR2 SASEGT. The CDR3 loop is CASSVGRGAGNEQFF. CDR3 in DNA: TGTGCCAGCAGTGTCGGCAGGGGCGCAGGGAATGAGCAGTTCTTC.

This clonotype was recorded a few times. V gene TRBV4-3 combines with J gene TRBJ1-5; a possible D gene is TRBD1 (6 bases). The CDR3 loop spans 17 amino acids. V was shortened by 0 bases and J by 5 bases, with 17 bases between the two germline ends. CDR1 and CDR2 (germline): LGHNA, YSLEER. The CDR3 loop reads CASSQEGAGGEDQPQHF. The DNA for the CDR3 is TGCGCCAGCAGCCAAGAAGGTGCGGGGGGCGAGGATCAGCCCCAGCATTTT.

The V gene is TRBV19, the J gene TRBJ2-1; 8 bases are shared with TRBD1. CDR3 length: 15 amino acids. J gave up 0 bases and V 4 bases, and 2 bases lay outside the gene matches. Germline CDR1 is LNHDA and CDR2 is SQIVND (reference sequence). The CDR3 is CASSRQGISYNEQFF. DNA for the CDR3: TGTGCCAGTAGTAGACAGGGGATCTCCTACAATGAGCAGTTCTTC.

The V gene is TRBV7-2, the J gene TRBJ2-7, with 10 bases lining up with TRBD2. The germline gives CDR1 SGHTA, CDR2 FQGNSA. There are 15 residues in the CDR3. J gave up 3 bases and V 3 bases, and 5 bases lay outside the gene matches. In DNA form, the CDR3 reads TGTGCCAGCAGCTTCACTAGCGGGACAAACTACGAGCAGTACTTC. Encoded protein: CASSFTSGTNYEQYF.

This clonotype has ten or more counts. V usage is TRBV12-3 or TRBV12-4 and J usage is TRBJ1-5; D not resolved. This CDR3 is built from 14 residues. V lost 2 bases and J lost 0, with 5 bases in between. The CDR3 reads CASSLRNSNQPQHF. The CDR3 DNA sequence: TGTGCCAGCAGTTTAAGAAATAGCAATCAGCCCCAGCATTTT.

There are a few counts of this clonotype. This chain uses TRBV19 with TRBJ1-2; D call uncertain. Trimming stripped 5 bases from V and 1 base from J, with 11 bases between. The CDR3 has 14 residues. Germline-derived CDR1 and CDR2 are LNHDA and SQIVND (reference sequence). The CDR3 sequence: CASSDRQSNYGYTF. DNA of the CDR3: TGTGCCAGTAGTGATCGTCAGAGTAACTATGGCTACACCTTC.

The chain uses TRBV4-1 and TRBJ1-2; perhaps TRBD1 as D (6 bases). The V gene's germline CDR1 is MGHRA and CDR2 YSYEKL. V lost 4 bases and J 8 bases, leaving 20 bases between the germline ends. CDR3 size: 15 residues. The CDR3 sequence is CASSRKVGGSGGYTF. In nucleotides, the CDR3 is TGCGCCAGCAGCCGAAAAGTAGGGGGTAGCGGCGGCTACACCTTC.